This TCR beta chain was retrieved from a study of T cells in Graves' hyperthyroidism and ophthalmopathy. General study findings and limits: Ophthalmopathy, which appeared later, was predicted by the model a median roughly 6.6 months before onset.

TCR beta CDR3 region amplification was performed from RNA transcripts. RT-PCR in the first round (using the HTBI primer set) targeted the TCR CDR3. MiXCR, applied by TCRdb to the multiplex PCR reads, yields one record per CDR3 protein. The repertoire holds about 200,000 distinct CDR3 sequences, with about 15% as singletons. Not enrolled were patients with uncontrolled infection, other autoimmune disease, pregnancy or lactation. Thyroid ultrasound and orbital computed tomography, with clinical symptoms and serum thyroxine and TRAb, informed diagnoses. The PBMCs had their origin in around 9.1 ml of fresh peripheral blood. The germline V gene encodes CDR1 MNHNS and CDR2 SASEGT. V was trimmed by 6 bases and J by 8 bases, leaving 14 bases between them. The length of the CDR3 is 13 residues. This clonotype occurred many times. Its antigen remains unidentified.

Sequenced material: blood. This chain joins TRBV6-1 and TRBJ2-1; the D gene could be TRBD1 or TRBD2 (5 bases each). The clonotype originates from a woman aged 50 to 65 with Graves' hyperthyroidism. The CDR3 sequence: CASSAREGDEQFF. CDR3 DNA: TGTGCCAGCAGCGCCCGGGAAGGGGATGAGCAGTTCTTC.